Below, 21 T cell receptor beta chains from the same sample are listed, as sequenced in a study of shared clonotypes between healthy human individuals (dated by TCRdb to 2019 to 2021). The library relied on the immunoSEQ multiplex PCR assay. Drawn from immuneACCESS, this table holds only the in-frame rearrangements with V and J called that TCRdb kept. Clones are partly lost; checked studies trace under half to an unresolved V gene and leave the rest unexplained. The sample table records about 2.1 million clones; 90% to 95% of these occur just once. About 1.7% of the sample goes to the ten largest clones. CD8 naive samples were obtained by positive selection for CCR7 among CD45RO-negative cells, yielding a CD45RA+CCR7+ population from which TemRA cells were excluded. What was sequenced was naive CD8+ T cells from PBMCs. The cell subset or site tag for this specimen amounts to: CD45RA+CCR7+. The receptors come from a young man in good health. Some clones in this sample may be carry-over from other donors' samples.

Of note for this clone: This sample includes further DNA sequences coding for the same CDR3. The chain combines TRBV27 with TRBJ2-7; 11 bases match TRBD2. The CDR3 spans 15 residues. V trimming: 6 bases; J trimming: 2 bases; junction bases outside the gene matches: 6. Germline values: CDR1 MNHEY, CDR2 SMNVEV (reference sequence). The CDR3 spells CASSLRLAGTYEQYF. For the CDR3, the DNA is TGTGCCAGCAGCCTGAGACTAGCGGGAACCTACGAGCAGTACTTC.

This rearrangement joins TRBV4-3 to TRBJ1-1; D unresolved. The ends were cut back, 5 bases at V and 7 bases at J, with 17 bases in the middle. CDR1 LGHNA and CDR2 YSLEER come from the germline V gene. There are 14 residues in the CDR3. CDR3: CASSETGRRFEAFF. The CDR3 bases are TGCGCCAGCAGCGAGACGGGTCGCAGGTTTGAAGCTTTCTTT.

The chain employs TRBV28 and TRBJ2-3, with 7 bases matching TRBD2. The CDR3 runs to 19 residues. The germline V gene encodes CDR1 MDHEN and CDR2 SYDVKM. V was pared by 2 bases and J by 0 bases, with 14 bases of the junction left unmatched. CDR3 amino acids: CASSLPTRPSGDSTDTQYF. The CDR3 DNA is TGTGCCAGCAGTTTACCGACCAGACCAAGCGGGGATAGCACAGATACGCAGTATTTT.

The rearrangement uses TRBV5-6 and TRBJ1-3; D is ambiguous. The CDR3 loop spans 13 amino acids. Germline CDR1 reads SGHDT; CDR2 reads YYEEEE. Trimming shortened V by 4 bases and J by 0 bases, and 5 bases separated the two germline ends. The chain's CDR3 is CASSGDSGNTIYF. For the CDR3, the DNA is TGTGCCAGCAGCGGGGACTCTGGAAACACCATATATTTT.

The V and J genes are TRBV27 and TRBJ2-6; D is undetermined. Trimming left V 6 bases short and J 0 bases short, with 6 bases between. CDR1 and CDR2 (germline): MNHEY, SMNVEV (reference sequence). The length of the CDR3 is 14 residues. This chain's CDR3 is CASRVFSGANVLTF. CDR3 nucleotides: TGTGCCAGCAGGGTCTTCTCTGGGGCCAACGTCCTGACTTTC.

A word on this clone: Other nucleotide sequences from this sample produce the same CDR3. V is TRBV28 and J is TRBJ2-5; no reliable D call. V lost 3 bases to trimming and J lost 2 bases, with 7 bases between them. CDR1 is MDHEN, CDR2 SYDVKM, per germline. The CDR3 extends over 13 amino acids. The chain's CDR3 is CASSFRVQETQYF. CDR3 DNA sequence: TGTGCCAGCAGTTTTCGAGTGCAAGAGACCCAGTACTTC.

The chain is built from TRBV27 and TRBJ2-1, with TRBD2 matching over 9 bases. The CDR3 consists of 16 residues. From germline, CDR1 is MNHEY and CDR2 SMNVEV (reference sequence). The V segment lost 5 bases and the J segment 5 bases; nucleotides outside the gene matches: 10. The CDR3 loop is CASSPLQRGVNNEQFF. CDR3 sequence (DNA): TGTGCCAGCAGTCCCCTTCAGCGGGGGGTTAACAATGAGCAGTTCTTC.

The rearrangement joins TRBV6-1 to TRBJ2-2; 7 bases agree with TRBD1. Germline V lookup: CDR1 MNHNS, CDR2 SASEGT. The CDR3 extends over 15 amino acids. V lost 2 bases to trimming and J lost 7 bases; unmatched junction nucleotides: 7. Here the CDR3 reads CASSEHRGFGGELFF. As DNA, the CDR3 is TGTGCCAGCAGTGAACACAGGGGCTTTGGCGGGGAGCTGTTTTTT.

In its sample, this clone was seen once. The chain employs TRBV27 and TRBJ2-1, with unresolved D. Germline assignment: CDR1 MNHEY and CDR2 SMNVEV (reference sequence). The CDR3 sequence is 13 residues long. V was trimmed by 4 bases and J by 2 bases, leaving 6 bases between them. The CDR3: CASSYAAYNEQFF. DNA for the CDR3: TGTGCCAGCAGTTACGCAGCCTACAATGAGCAGTTCTTC.

The rearrangement uses TRBV27 and TRBJ2-1; possibly TRBD1 or TRBD2 for D (5 bases each). This CDR3 spans 12 amino acids. The germline V gene encodes CDR1 MNHEY and CDR2 SMNVEV (reference sequence). V was clipped by 5 bases and J by 11 bases, with 13 bases between them. CDR3 sequence (DNA): TGTGCCAGCAGTCCTGACTGGGGGAAGCAGTTCTTC. It specifies CASSPDWGKQFF.

The V and J genes are TRBV5-6 and TRBJ2-1, with 14 bases matching TRBD2. The CDR3 runs to 17 residues. CDR1 and CDR2 (germline): SGHDT, YYEEEE. V lost 3 bases and J lost 8; bases outside the gene matches: 10. CDR3 DNA: TGTGCCAGCAGCTCCCCGGGACTAGCGGGAGTTGTGGATGAGCAGTTCTTC. Translating it yields CASSSPGLAGVVDEQFF.

The chain joins TRBV27 to TRBJ2-5; the match to TRBD2 covers 9 bases. J lost 7 bases, V lost 2 bases, and 8 bases had no gene match. The germline V gene encodes CDR1 MNHEY and CDR2 SMNVEV (reference sequence). This CDR3 comprises 15 residues. The CDR3 here is CASSLGASGAGTQYF. The DNA for the CDR3 is TGTGCCAGCAGTTTAGGGGCTAGCGGGGCAGGGACCCAGTACTTC.

The rearrangement uses TRBV5-1 and TRBJ2-1, with 9 nucleotides matching TRBD1. With 4 bases clipped from V and 7 bases from J, the junction kept 9 bases outside the gene matches. Germline assignment: CDR1 SGHRS and CDR2 YFSETQ. The CDR3 loop spans 15 amino acids. The CDR3 DNA is TGCGCCAGCAGCCCCCGCGGGACAGGGAAAAATGAGCAGTTCTTC. This codes for CASSPRGTGKNEQFF.

This sequence joins TRBV19 and TRBJ2-7, with 9 bases that match TRBD1. CDR3 size: 14 residues. Germline V gives CDR1 LNHDA, CDR2 SQIVND (reference sequence). V lost 0 bases to trimming and J lost 4 bases; unmatched junction nucleotides: 1. In DNA, the CDR3 is TGTGCCAGTAGTATAGAGGGACAGGGATACGAGCAGTACTTC. Translating it yields CASSIEGQGYEQYF.

The gene calls are TRBV19 and TRBJ1-2, with 8 bases fitting TRBD1. Germline V gene sequence: CDR1 LNHDA, CDR2 SQIVND (reference sequence). V dropped 7 bases and J dropped 1; count of bases not matched to a gene: 11. The CDR3 consists of 16 residues. CDR3 sequence (DNA): TGTGCCAGTAAGACAAGACAGGGGACCAATAACTATGGCTACACCTTC. Protein sequence: CASKTRQGTNNYGYTF.

This chain uses TRBV29-1 with TRBJ2-1; D is unclear. Deletions cut 7 bases from V and 7 bases from J, with 11 bases between. Germline V gives CDR1 SQVTM, CDR2 ANQGSEA. The CDR3 is made up of 11 amino acids. The DNA of the CDR3 is TGCAGCGCTCCACACTGGAATGAGCAGTTCTTC. Amino acids: CSAPHWNEQFF.

This chain links TRBV5-1 with TRBJ1-2; weak D call: TRBD1 (6 bases). Germline V CDR1 and CDR2: SGHRS, YFSETQ. V dropped 4 bases and J dropped 6 bases, with 16 bases sitting between them. The CDR3 totals 14 residues. The CDR3 DNA reads TGCGCCAGCAGCCCGAGGGGGGAGCCGAATGGCTACACCTTC. It translates to CASSPRGEPNGYTF. The complete variable domain, with remaining parts taken from reference TRBV5-1 and TRBJ1-2, reads KAGVTQTPRYLIKTRGQQVTLSCSPISGHRSVSWYQQTPGQGLQFLFEYFSETQRNKGNFPGRFSGRQFSNSRSEMNVSTLELGDSALYLCASSPRGEPNGYTFGSGTRLTVV.

V usage is TRBV7-9 and J usage is TRBJ2-6; no clear D gene. V was shortened by 1 base and J by 5 bases, with 9 bases between the two germline ends. This CDR3 comprises 15 residues. Germline-derived CDR1 and CDR2 are SEHNR and FQNEAQ (reference sequence). CDR3 sequence: CASSLDILRANVLTF. The CDR3 bases are TGTGCCAGCAGCTTAGACATCCTAAGGGCCAACGTCCTGACTTTC.

The V and J genes are TRBV4-3 and TRBJ2-3; D unclear. V was pared by 4 bases and J by 3 bases, with 8 bases between. There are 13 residues in the CDR3. Germline V gene data show CDR1 as LGHNA and CDR2 as YSLEER. CDR3 DNA: TGCGCCAGCAGCCCCGTTGGTACAGATACGCAGTATTTT. It specifies CASSPVGTDTQYF.

The chain couples TRBV28 to TRBJ2-5; D ambiguous. CDR1 and CDR2 (germline): MDHEN, SYDVKM. The V end was cut by 5 bases, the J end by 5 bases, with 9 bases between. This CDR3 comprises 12 residues. CDR3 DNA: TGTGCCAGCAGTATACCCGATGAGACCCAGTACTTC. Translating gives CASSIPDETQYF.

This clone appeared a few times. Other nucleotide sequences in the sample specify the same CDR3. The chain joins TRBV27 to TRBJ1-1; maybe TRBD1 (5 bases). Germline-derived CDR1 and CDR2 are MNHEY and SMNVEV (reference sequence). This CDR3 has 14 residues. Trimming stripped 3 bases from V and 1 base from J, with 9 bases between. The DNA for the CDR3 is TGTGCCAGCAGTTTGAGGGGTACGAACACTGAAGCTTTCTTT. Encoded protein: CASSLRGTNTEAFF.